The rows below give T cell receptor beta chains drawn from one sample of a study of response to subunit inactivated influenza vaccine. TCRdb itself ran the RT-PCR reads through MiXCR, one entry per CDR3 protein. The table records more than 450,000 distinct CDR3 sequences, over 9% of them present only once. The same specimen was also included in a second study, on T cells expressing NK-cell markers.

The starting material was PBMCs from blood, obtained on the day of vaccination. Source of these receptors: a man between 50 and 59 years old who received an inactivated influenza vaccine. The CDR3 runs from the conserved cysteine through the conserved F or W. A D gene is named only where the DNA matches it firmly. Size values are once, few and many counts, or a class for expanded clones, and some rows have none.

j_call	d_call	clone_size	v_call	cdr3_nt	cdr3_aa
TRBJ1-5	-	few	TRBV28	TGTGCCAACCGGGGGGGACTCGGGCAGCCCCAGCATTTT	CANRGGLGQPQHF
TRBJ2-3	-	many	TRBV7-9	TGTGCCAGCAGCGTAGGATCCGATACGCAGTATTTT	CASSVGSDTQYF
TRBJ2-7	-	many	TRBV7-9	TGTGCCAGCAGCTTAGCGACCCGCTACGAGCAGTACTTC	CASSLATRYEQYF
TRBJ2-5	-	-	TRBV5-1	TGCGCCAGCAGCTTGACGGGGGGCCCGTACCAAGAGACCCAGTACTTC	CASSLTGGPYQETQYF
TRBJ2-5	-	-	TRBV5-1	TGCGCCAGCAGCTCGAACGGACAGCCCCAAGAGACCCAGTACTTC	CASSSNGQPQETQYF
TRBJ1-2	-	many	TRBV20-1	TGCAGTGCTAGTAGTCAGGGAGTATCCTATGGCTACACCTTC	CSASSQGVSYGYTF
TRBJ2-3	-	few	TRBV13	TGTGCCAGCAGCTTACGGGGGCCACGGCTTGTAGATACGCAGTATTTT	CASSLRGPRLVDTQYF
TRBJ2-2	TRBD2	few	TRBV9	TGTGCCAGCAGCGTATCCATGACTAGCGGGATTTCGAGAGGGGAGCTGTTTTTT	CASSVSMTSGISRGELFF
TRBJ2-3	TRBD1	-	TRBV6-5	TGTGCCAGCAGTTACTCGAGAAGGACAGGGAGAGGGGTCACAGATACGCAGTATTTT	CASSYSRRTGRGVTDTQYF
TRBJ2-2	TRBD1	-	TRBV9	TGTGCCAGCAGCGCCCAGACAGGGCGGTTAACCGGGGAGCTGTTTTTT	CASSAQTGRLTGELFF
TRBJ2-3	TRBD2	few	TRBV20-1	TGCAGTGCTAGGACTAGCCGGTCAGATACGCAGTATTTT	CSARTSRSDTQYF
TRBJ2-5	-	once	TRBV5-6	TGTGCCAGCAGCTTGAATAGTCACGAGACCCAGTACTTC	CASSLNSHETQYF
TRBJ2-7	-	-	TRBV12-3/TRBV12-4	TGTGCCAGCAGCCAGGACGGGGTTACCTACGAGCAGTACTTC	CASSQDGVTYEQYF
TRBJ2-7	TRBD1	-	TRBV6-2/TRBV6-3	TGTGCCAGCAGTTATGACAGGGACTCCTACGAGCAGTACTTC	CASSYDRDSYEQYF
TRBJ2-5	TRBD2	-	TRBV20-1	TGCAGTGCTAGAGAAAATAGCGGGGTGGAGACCCAGTACTTC	CSARENSGVETQYF
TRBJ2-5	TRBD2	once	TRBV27	TGTGCCAGCCGTCCCTTTCTAGCGGCCCAAGAGACCCAGTACTTC	CASRPFLAAQETQYF
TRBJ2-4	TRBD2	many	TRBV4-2	TGTGCCAGCAGCCAAGCAGGACTAGTAGCCAAAAACATTCAGTACTTC	CASSQAGLVAKNIQYF
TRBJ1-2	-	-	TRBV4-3	TGCGCCAGCAGCCAAGAAAAGCTATTATCGGGGCTTAACTATGGCTACACCTTC	CASSQEKLLSGLNYGYTF
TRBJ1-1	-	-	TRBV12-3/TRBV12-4	TGTGCCAGCAGTCTGGGGCAAGAAGCTTTCTTT	CASSLGQEAFF
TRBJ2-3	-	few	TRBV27	TGTGCCAGCAGTTTAATTGCTGCAGATACGCAGTATTTT	CASSLIAADTQYF
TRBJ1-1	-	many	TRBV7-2	TGTGCCAGCAGCTTCCAGGGACCGAACACTGAAGCTTTCTTT	CASSFQGPNTEAFF
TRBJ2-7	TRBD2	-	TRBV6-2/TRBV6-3	TGTGCCAGCAGTTACCCCCTCGGGACTAGCGGGTTCTACGAGCAGTACTTC	CASSYPLGTSGFYEQYF
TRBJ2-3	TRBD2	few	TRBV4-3	TGCGCCAGCAGCCAAGCAGCTAGCGGGAGTAGCACAGATACGCAGTATTTT	CASSQAASGSSTDTQYF
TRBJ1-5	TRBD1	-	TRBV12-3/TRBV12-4	TGTGCCAGCAGTTCCCGTTCGACAGGGGGGGAACAGCCCCAGCATTTT	CASSSRSTGGEQPQHF
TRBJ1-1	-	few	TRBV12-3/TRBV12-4	TGTGCCAGCCCCACCCCGGGGGTCACTGAAGCTTTCTTT	CASPTPGVTEAFF
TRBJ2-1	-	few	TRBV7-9	TGTGCCAGCAGCTTATGGGTGGGGGCTCTCTCCTACAATGAGCAGTTCTTC	CASSLWVGALSYNEQFF
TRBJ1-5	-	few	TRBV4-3	TGCGCCAGCAGCCAAGGTATTCTTCTCAATCAGCCCCAGCATTTT	CASSQGILLNQPQHF
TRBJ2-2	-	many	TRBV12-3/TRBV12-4	TGTGCCAGCAGTTTTTGGACAGACACCGGGGAGCTGTTTTTT	CASSFWTDTGELFF
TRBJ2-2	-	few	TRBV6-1	TGTGCCAGCGGGAGGTCCCGCACCGGGGAGCTGTTTTTT	CASGRSRTGELFF
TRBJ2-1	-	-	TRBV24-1	TGTGCCACCAGTCCAGGGGGGTACAATGAGCAGTTCTTC	CATSPGGYNEQFF
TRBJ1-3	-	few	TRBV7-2	TGTGCCAACAGGGAAAGCTCTGGAAACACCACATATTTT	CANRESSGNTTYF
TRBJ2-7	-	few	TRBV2	TGTGCCAGCGATTACCAGGGAAAGGTTCACGAGCAGTACTTC	CASDYQGKVHEQYF
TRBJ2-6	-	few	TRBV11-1	TGTGCCAGCAGCTTAAGTGGTGGCAGCCCGCATGGGGCCAACGTCCTGACTTTC	CASSLSGGSPHGANVLTF
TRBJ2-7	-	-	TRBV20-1	TGCAGTGCTAGTACCGGGGTCTCCTACGAGCAGTACTTC	CSASTGVSYEQYF
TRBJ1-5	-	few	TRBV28	TGTGCCAGCAGTTCCCCGGGGTCTTATAGCAATCAGCCCCAGCATTTT	CASSSPGSYSNQPQHF
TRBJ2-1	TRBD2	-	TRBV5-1	TGCGCCAGCAAGGGGACTAGCGGCTCCTACAATGAGCAGTTCTTC	CASKGTSGSYNEQFF
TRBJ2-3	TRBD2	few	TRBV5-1	TGCGCCAGCAGCCCGGACGCAGAGCGGGAGAGAAAAACTAGCACAGATACGCAGTATTTT	CASSPDAERERKTSTDTQYF
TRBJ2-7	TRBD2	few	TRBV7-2	TGTGCCAGCAGCCGGGGACTAGTCTCCGAGCAGTACTTC	CASSRGLVSEQYF
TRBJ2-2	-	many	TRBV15	TGTGCCACCAGCAGAGAACTTGGGCGGACCGCGAACACCGGGGAGCTGTTTTTT	CATSRELGRTANTGELFF
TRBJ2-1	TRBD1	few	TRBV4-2	TGTGCCAGCAGCCAAAAGGAGGCACCCGGGACAGGGACATTTAATGAGCAGTTCTTC	CASSQKEAPGTGTFNEQFF
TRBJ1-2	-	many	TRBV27	TGTGCCAGCAGTCTAAGGGGAGCTAACTATGGCTACACCTTC	CASSLRGANYGYTF
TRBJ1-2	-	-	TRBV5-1	TGCGCCAGCAGCTACACCGGGACAAGGACTCCCTATGGCTACACCTTC	CASSYTGTRTPYGYTF
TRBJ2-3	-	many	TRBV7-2	TGTGCCAGCAGCCTGAAGTTGAGCACAGATACGCAGTATTTT	CASSLKLSTDTQYF
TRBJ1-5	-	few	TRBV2	TGTGCCAGCAGTGAAGGAGGGGGGGCTCAGCCCCAGCATTTT	CASSEGGGAQPQHF
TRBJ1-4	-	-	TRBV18	TGTGCCAGCTCACCACGGATCGGCAGTTCCGCAACTAATGAAAAACTGTTTTTT	CASSPRIGSSATNEKLFF
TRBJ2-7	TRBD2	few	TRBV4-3	TGCGCCAGCAGCCAAGAACTAGCGGGGACTAGCGAGCAGTACTTC	CASSQELAGTSEQYF
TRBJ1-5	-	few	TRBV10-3	TGTGCCATCAGTGGGTCGACGGTCAATCAGCCCCAGCATTTT	CAISGSTVNQPQHF
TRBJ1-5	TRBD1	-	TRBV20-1	TGCAGTGCTTCGGACAGGGGGGGAATGGGGCAGCCCCAGCATTTT	CSASDRGGMGQPQHF
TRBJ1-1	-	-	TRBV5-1	TGCGCCAGCAGCTTGGCAGGGGAGGTTTTCTTT	CASSLAGEVFF
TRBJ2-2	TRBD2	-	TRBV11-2	TGTGCCAGCAGCTTAGGACTAGCGGGGGGCGGCGACACCGGGGAGCTGTTTTTT	CASSLGLAGGGDTGELFF
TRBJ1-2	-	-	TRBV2	TGTGCCAGCAGGACGGACCGATATGGCTACACCTTC	CASRTDRYGYTF
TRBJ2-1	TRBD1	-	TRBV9	TGTGCCAGCAGCGACGGGACAGGGAGGGCCAATGAGCAGTTCTTC	CASSDGTGRANEQFF
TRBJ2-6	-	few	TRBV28	TGTGCCAGCAGTTTGTCGGATCTCTCTGGGGCCAACGTCCTGACTTTC	CASSLSDLSGANVLTF
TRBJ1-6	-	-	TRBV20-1	TGCAGTGCCTTCCCCTCATCACCCCTCCACTTT	CSAFPSSPLHF
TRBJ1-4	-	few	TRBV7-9	TGTGCCAGCGGGACCCGGCCGGAGGAAAAACTGTTTTTT	CASGTRPEEKLFF
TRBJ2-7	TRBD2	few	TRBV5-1	TGCGCCAGCAGGCCATCCGGGGTAGCGGGAGTACGGGAGCAGTACTTC	CASRPSGVAGVREQYF
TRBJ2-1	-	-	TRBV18	TGTGCCAGCTCCTCCGGGGGAGCGTGGAATGAGCAGTTCTTC	CASSSGGAWNEQFF